The clone carrying this TCR beta chain was picked up many times. Its antigen is not identified. Using its own MiXCR run on the reads, TCRdb lists one record per CDR3 protein. The sample carries about 890,000 distinct CDR3 sequences, around 29% recorded once. Per the germline V gene, CDR1 is MDHEN and CDR2 is SYDVKM. The CDR3 is 16 residues long. Germline trimming cut 5 bases from V and 1 base from J; bases unmatched to any gene: 6. The data were taken from a study of T cell repertoires in cytomegalovirus infection. Background on the study: Selected CMV epitopes included recently identified HLA-C-restricted ones as well as well-studied HLA-B-restricted ones. It can be stated that public TCR beta signatures indicated CMV infection as well as a matching HLA type. Study-wide points: Dominating the ex vivo response were HLA-C-restricted CMV-specific TCR beta clonotypes. People with CMV and the relevant HLA were identified by cumulative public TCR beta family frequency.

The origin of this receptor is a human donor in good health (CMV status not recorded). Some clones in this sample may be carry-over from other donors' samples. The sequencing used cultured CD8+ T cells from PBMCs, collected from culture after CMV antigen stimulation. The chain has TRBV28 and TRBJ2-5, with 11 bases that match TRBD2. The CDR3, as DNA: TGTGCCAGCAGTGGGGGGACTAGCGGTTTCCAAGAGACCCAGTACTTC. Amino acid sequence: CASSGGTSGFQETQYF.